The source of this TCR beta chain is a study of long-term antiretroviral therapy in people with HIV. Study observations and caveats: Clonal populations expanded prior to ART predominated within the repertoire at all time points. Once patients were on ART, diversity went higher but still fell short of transplant donor controls.

This clone was counted once. Antigen unknown. Germline loops: CDR1 SEHNR, CDR2 FQNEAQ (reference sequence). The CDR3 is 15 amino acids. V dropped 5 bases and J dropped 5; count of bases not matched to a gene: 6. immunoSEQ v3.0 was run at survey level. This table comes from immunoSEQ multiplex PCR, and its TCRdb copy is limited to in-frame clones, with some not included. The profile covers 20,000 to 30,000 clones, with around 80% appearing a single time and 9% to 10% taken by the ten largest. The chain links TRBV7-9 to TRBJ1-6, with 7 bases identical to TRBD1. The sequenced sample was unsorted PBMCs, obtained 1.2 years after starting antiretroviral therapy. The sequence came from a woman aged 40 to 50 with HIV. The CDR3 DNA reads TGTGCCAGCAGCACTCGGGACAGTGATAATTCACCCCTCCACTTT. It is translated as CASSTRDSDNSPLHF.